This T cell receptor beta chain was captured in a study of metastatic and nonmetastatic thyroid tumors. Whole-study findings and limits: As reported, TCR beta diversity in blood and tumor was significantly higher in malignant thyroid tumors than in benign nodules.

The entire patient cohort was treatment-naive prior to thyroid surgery. TCRdb re-called clones from the PCR reads using MiXCR. The sample shows fewer than 25,000 clones, about 20% of them seen only once. On this clone: No antigen is known for it.

V lost 5 bases and J 5 bases, leaving 16 bases between the germline ends. Looked up from germline, CDR1 is SGHRS and CDR2 is YFSETQ. This CDR3 has 14 residues. The origin of this receptor is a female donor with papillary thyroid cancer or a benign thyroid nodule (not recorded which). Some clones in this sample may be carry-over from other donors' samples. The genes are TRBV5-1 and TRBJ1-2; tentative D call: TRBD1 (5 bases). Sequencing was carried out using blood. The CDR3 is CASRPTELEYGYTF. The CDR3 DNA reads as TGCGCCAGCAGACCGACAGAGCTGGAATATGGCTACACCTTC.